This T cell receptor beta chain originates from a study of cytomegalovirus exposure and HLA in healthy donors. The donors gave bone marrow, and they were healthy. Details on this clone: Antigen specificity is unknown.

The V segment lost 4 bases and the J segment 7 bases; nucleotides outside the gene matches: 9. The length of the CDR3 is 14 residues. Per germline, CDR1 SNHLY and CDR2 FYNNEI. The PCR made use of 60 Vbeta and 13 Jbeta primers. TCRdb's table, derived via immunoSEQ multiplex PCR, lists solely in-frame clones and lacks some. This repertoire includes about 100,000 clones. Study results and limitations: More clonal expansion characterized HLA-associated TCR beta chains than equally common others in a later analysis. Fewer N-insertions (relative to the approximately 670-donor mean) were reportedly seen in an Asian-associated ancestry cluster in a later analysis. Accounts indicate the classifier identified cytomegalovirus status with strong specificity and sensitivity.

V gene TRBV2 combines with J gene TRBJ1-2; 7 bases fit TRBD1. The receptor was derived from a man in his fifties or sixties in good health and CMV-seronegative. Sequences were obtained from PBMCs. The DNA for the CDR3 is TGTGCCAGCAGTGCTACGACAGGGACGGCTGGCTACACCTTC. Translation: CASSATTGTAGYTF.